This T cell receptor beta chain was documented in a study of blood T cell repertoires in COVID-19. The CDR3 is made up of 13 amino acids. Trimming pared 6 bases from V and 12 bases from J, leaving 19 bases between. In germline, CDR1 is MDHEN, CDR2 SYDVKM. As handled by the study authors: Amplification with reference gene primers provided the estimates of nucleated cell counts. Assay: immunoSEQ multiplex PCR; the TCRdb copy retains only in-frame clones and omits some. The V and J calls and the clone size are those of that table, but D and trimming were determined from the DNA. The sample lists around 260,000 clones, 85% occurring once.

This clonotype was sampled from a human donor in a cohort sampled during active COVID-19. The chain combines TRBV28 with TRBJ2-3; D possibly corresponds to TRBD2 (5 bases). Material: peripheral blood. This chain's CDR3 is CASRLQGSGGQYF. DNA for the CDR3: TGTGCCAGCAGACTACAAGGAAGCGGTGGACAGTATTTT.